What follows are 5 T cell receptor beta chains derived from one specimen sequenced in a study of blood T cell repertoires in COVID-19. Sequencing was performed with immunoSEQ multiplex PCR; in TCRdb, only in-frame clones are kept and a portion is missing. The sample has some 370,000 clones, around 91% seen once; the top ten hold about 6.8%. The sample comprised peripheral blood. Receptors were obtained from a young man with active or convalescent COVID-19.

Here the CDR3 reads CASSPDTGKGNTIYF. CDR3 DNA sequence: TGTGCCAGCTCACCGGACACAGGGAAAGGAAACACCATATATTTT. The chain carries TRBV18 and TRBJ1-3; maybe TRBD1 (6 bases). V lost 3 bases to trimming and J lost 4 bases, with 13 bases between them. Germline-derived CDR1 and CDR2 are KGHSH and LQKENI. The CDR3 sequence is 15 residues long.

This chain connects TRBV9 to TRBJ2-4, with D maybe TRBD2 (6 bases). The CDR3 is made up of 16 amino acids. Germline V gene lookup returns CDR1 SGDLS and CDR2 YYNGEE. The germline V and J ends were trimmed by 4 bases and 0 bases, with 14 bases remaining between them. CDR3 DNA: TGTGCCAGCAGCCCCCATAGCGGACTAGCCAAAAACATTCAGTACTTC. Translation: CASSPHSGLAKNIQYF.

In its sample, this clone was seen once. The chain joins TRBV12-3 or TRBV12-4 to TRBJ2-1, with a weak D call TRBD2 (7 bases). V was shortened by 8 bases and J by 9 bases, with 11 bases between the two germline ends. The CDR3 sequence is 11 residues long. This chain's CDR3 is CASLRGGEQFF. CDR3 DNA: TGTGCCAGCCTAAGGGGGGGTGAGCAGTTCTTC.

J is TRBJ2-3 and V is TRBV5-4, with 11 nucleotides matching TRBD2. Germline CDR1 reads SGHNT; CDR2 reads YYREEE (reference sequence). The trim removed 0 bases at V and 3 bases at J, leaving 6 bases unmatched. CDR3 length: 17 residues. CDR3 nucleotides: TGTGCCAGCAGCTTGGGGGCTAGCGGGAGGAGGACAGATACGCAGTATTTT. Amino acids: CASSLGASGRRTDTQYF.

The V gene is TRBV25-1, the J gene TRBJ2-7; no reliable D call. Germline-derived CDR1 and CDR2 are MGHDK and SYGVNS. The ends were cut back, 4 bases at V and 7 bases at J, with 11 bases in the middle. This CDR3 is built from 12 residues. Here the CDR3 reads CASSVTTWEQYF. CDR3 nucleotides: TGTGCCAGCAGTGTCACCACTTGGGAGCAGTACTTC.